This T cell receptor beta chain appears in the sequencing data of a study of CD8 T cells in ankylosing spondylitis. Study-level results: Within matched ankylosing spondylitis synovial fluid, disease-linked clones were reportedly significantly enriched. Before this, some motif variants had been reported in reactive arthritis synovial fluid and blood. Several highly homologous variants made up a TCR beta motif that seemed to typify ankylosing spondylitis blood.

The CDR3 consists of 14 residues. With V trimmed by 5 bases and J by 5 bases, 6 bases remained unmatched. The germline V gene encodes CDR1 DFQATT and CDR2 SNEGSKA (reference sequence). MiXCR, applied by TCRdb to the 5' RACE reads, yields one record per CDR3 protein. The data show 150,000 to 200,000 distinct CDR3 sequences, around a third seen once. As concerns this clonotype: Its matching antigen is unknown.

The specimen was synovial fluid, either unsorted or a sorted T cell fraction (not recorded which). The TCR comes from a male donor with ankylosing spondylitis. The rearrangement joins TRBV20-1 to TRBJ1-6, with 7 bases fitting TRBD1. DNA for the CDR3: TGCAGTGCTCGCTCCGGGACAGATAATTCACCCCTCCACTTT. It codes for CSARSGTDNSPLHF.